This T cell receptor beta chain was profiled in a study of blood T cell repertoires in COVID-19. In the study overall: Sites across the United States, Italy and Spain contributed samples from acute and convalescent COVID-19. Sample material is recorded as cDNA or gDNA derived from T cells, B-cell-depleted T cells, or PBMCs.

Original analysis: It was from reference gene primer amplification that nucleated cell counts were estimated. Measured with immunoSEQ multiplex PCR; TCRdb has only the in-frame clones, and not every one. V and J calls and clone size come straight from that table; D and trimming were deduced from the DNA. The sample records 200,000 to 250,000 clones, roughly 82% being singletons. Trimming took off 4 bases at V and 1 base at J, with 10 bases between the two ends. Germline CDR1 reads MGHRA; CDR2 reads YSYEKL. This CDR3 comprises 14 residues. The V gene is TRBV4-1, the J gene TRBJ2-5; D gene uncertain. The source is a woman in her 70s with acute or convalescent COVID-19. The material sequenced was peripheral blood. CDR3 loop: CASSPPPPQETQYF. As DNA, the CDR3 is TGCGCCAGCAGCCCTCCCCCTCCCCAAGAGACCCAGTACTTC.